The entry below gives a single T cell receptor beta chain sequence along with its context. The CDR3 consists of 19 residues. CDR1 is MDHEN and CDR2 is SYDVKM in the germline V gene. The V and J ends lost 3 bases and 2 bases respectively, with 24 bases between them. This record belongs to a study of T-cell reconstitution after alpha-beta-depleted transplantation in children. Preparation of the TCRbeta library was carried out with unique molecular identifiers. TCRdb reanalysed the PCR reads using MiXCR and keeps one entry per CDR3 protein. The sample contains some 530,000 distinct CDR3 sequences, roughly an eighth of which appear only once.

Specimen: PBMCs from the stem cell graft donor, collected from the stem cell graft. The chain couples TRBV28 to TRBJ2-3; possibly TRBD2 for D (7 bases). The TCR was taken from a human donor who donated a stem cell graft to a child with combined immunodeficiency. The chain's CDR3 is CASSLYQPGEGLLTDTQYF. CDR3 sequence (DNA): TGTGCCAGCAGTTTGTATCAACCAGGGGAGGGCTTACTCACAGATACGCAGTATTTT.